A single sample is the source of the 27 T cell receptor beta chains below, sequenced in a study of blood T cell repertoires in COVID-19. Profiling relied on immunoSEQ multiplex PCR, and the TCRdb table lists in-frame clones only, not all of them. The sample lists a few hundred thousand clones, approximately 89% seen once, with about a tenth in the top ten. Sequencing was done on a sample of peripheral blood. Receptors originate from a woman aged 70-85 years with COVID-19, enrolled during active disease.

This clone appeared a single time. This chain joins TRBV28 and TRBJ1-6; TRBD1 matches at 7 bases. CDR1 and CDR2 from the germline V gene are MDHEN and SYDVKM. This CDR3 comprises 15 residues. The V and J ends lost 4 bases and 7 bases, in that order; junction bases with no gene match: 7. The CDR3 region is CASSSVTGSNSPLHF. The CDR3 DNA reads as TGTGCCAGCAGTTCAGTGACAGGGTCCAATTCACCCCTCCACTTT. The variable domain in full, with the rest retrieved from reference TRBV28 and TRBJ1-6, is DVKVTQSSRYLVKRTGEKVFLECVQDMDHENMFWYRQDPGLGLRLIYFSYDVKMKEKGDIPEGYSVSREKKERFSLILESASTNQTSMYLCASSSVTGSNSPLHFGNGTRLTVT.

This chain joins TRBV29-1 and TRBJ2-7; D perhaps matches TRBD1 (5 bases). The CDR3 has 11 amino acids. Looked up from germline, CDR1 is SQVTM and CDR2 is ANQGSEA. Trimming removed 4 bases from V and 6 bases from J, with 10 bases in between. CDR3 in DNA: TGCAGCGTTGCCAGGGATGGCGAGCAGTACTTC. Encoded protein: CSVARDGEQYF.

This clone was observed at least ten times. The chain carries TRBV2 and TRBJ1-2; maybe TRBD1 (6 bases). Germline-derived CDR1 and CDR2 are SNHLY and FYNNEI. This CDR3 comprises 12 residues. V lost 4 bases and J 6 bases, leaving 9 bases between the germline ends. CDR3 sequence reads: CASSVGANGYTF. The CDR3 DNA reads TGTGCCAGCAGTGTGGGGGCAAATGGCTACACCTTC.

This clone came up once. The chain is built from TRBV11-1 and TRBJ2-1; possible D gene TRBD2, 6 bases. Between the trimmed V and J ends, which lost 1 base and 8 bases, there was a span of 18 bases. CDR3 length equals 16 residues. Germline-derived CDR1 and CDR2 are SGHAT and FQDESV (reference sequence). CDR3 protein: CASSLGTGSNIHEQFF. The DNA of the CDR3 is TGTGCCAGCAGCTTAGGTACCGGGAGTAATATCCATGAGCAGTTCTTC. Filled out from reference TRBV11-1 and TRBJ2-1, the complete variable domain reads EAEVAQSPRYKITEKSQAVAFWCDPISGHATLYWYRQILGQGPELLVQFQDESVVDDSQLPKDRFSAERLKGVDSTLKIQPAELGDSAMYLCASSLGTGSNIHEQFFGPGTRLTVL.

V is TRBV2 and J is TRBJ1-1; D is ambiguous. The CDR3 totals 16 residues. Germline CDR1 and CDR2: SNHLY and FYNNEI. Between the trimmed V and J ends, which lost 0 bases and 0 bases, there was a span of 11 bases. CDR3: CASSEALFSVNTEAFF. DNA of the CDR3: TGTGCCAGCAGTGAAGCGCTTTTTTCAGTGAACACTGAAGCTTTCTTT.

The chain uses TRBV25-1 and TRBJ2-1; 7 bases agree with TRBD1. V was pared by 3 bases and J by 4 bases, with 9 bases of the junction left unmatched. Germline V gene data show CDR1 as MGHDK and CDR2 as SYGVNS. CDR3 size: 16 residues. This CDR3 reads CASSEGRQGPYNEQFF. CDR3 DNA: TGTGCCAGCAGTGAGGGGAGACAGGGCCCATACAATGAGCAGTTCTTC.

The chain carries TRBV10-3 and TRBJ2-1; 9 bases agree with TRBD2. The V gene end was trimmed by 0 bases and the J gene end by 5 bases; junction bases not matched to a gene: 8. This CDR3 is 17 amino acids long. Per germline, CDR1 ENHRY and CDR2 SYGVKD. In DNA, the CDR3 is TGTGCCATCAGTGAGTCCGTACTAGCGGGTATAAACAATGAGCAGTTCTTC. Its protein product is CAISESVLAGINNEQFF.

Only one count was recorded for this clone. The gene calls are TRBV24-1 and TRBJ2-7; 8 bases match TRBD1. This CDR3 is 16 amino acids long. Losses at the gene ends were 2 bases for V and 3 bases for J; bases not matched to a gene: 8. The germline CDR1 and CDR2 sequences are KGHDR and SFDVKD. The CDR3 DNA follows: TGTGCCACCAGTGATTCAAGGCAGGGGGCGCGCTACGAGCAGTACTTC. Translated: CATSDSRQGARYEQYF.

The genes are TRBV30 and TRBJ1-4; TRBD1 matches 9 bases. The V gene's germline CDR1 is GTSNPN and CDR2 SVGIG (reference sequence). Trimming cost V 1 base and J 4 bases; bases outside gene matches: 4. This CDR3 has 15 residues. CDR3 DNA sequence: TGTGCCTGGAGTGGACAGGGGGAAGGTAATGAAAAACTGTTTTTT. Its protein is CAWSGQGEGNEKLFF.

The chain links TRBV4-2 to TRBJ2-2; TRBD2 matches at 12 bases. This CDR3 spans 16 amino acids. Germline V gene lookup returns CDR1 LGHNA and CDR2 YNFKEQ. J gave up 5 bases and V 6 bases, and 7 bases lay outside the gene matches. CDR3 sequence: CASRLAGGSETGELFF. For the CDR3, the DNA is TGTGCCAGCAGACTAGCGGGAGGTAGTGAGACCGGGGAGCTGTTTTTT.

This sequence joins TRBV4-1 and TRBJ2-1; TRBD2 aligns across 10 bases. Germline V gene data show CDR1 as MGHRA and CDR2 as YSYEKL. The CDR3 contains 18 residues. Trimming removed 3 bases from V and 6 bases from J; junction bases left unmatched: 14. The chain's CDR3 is CASSHYFSWTSGSNEQFF. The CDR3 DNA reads TGCGCCAGCAGCCACTATTTTAGTTGGACTAGCGGCTCCAATGAGCAGTTCTTC.

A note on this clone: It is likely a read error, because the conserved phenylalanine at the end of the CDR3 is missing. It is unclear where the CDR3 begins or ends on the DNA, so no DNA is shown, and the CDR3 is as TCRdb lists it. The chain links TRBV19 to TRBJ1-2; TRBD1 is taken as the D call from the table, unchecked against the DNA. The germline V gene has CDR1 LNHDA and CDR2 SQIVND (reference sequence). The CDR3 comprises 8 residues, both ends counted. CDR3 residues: CASRSTGV.

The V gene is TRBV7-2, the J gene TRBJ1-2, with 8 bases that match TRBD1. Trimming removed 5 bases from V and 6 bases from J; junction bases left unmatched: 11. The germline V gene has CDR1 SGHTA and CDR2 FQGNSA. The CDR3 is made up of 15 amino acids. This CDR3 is CASSPGTGKGDGYTF. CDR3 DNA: TGTGCCAGCAGCCCCGGGACAGGTAAAGGCGATGGCTACACCTTC.

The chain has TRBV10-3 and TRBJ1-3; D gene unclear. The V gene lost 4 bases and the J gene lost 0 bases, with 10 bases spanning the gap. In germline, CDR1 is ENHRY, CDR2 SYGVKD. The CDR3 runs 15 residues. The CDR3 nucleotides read TGTGCCATCAGTGGAGCGGAAATCTCTGGAAACACCATATATTTT. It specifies CAISGAEISGNTIYF.

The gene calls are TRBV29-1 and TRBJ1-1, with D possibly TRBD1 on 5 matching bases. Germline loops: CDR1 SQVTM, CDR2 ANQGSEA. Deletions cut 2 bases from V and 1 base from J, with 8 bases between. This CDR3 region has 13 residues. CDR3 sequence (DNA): TGCAGCGTTGAAAGACAGACGAACACTGAAGCTTTCTTT. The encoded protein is CSVERQTNTEAFF.

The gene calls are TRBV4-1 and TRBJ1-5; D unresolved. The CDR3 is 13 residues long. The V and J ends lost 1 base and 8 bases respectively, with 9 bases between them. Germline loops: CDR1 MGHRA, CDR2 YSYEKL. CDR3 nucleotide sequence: TGCGCCAGCAGCCAAGTCGGGGAAAAGCCCCAGCATTTT. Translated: CASSQVGEKPQHF.

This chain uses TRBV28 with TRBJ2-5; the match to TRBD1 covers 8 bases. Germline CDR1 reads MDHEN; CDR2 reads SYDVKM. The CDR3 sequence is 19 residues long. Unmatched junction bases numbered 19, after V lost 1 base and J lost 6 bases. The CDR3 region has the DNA TGTGCCAGCAGTTTATTTATGGGCCCGGGGCAGGGGGCCCGGAAGACCCAGTACTTC. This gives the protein CASSLFMGPGQGARKTQYF.

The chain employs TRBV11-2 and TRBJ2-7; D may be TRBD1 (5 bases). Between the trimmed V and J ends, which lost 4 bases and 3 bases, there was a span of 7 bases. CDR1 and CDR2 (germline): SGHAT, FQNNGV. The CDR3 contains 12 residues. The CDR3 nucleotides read TGTGCCAGCAGCTCACAGGACTACGAGCAGTACTTC. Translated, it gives CASSSQDYEQYF.

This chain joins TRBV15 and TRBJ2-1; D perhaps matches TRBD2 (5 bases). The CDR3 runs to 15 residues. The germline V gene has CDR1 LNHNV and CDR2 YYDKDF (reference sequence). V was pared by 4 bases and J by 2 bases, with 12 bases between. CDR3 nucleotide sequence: TGTGCCACCAGCAACAGAGGGAGCACCTACAATGAGCAGTTCTTC. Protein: CATSNRGSTYNEQFF.

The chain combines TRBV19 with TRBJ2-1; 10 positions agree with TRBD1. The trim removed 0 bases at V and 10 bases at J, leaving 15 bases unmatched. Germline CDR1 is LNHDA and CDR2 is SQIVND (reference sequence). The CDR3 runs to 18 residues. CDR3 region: CASSIDPPRQGAQCEQFF. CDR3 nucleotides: TGTGCCAGTAGTATAGATCCCCCTCGACAGGGGGCCCAATGCGAGCAGTTCTTC.

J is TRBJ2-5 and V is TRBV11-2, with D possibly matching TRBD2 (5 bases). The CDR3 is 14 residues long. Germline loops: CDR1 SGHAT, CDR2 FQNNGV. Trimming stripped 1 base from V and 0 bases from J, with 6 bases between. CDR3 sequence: CASSLAGNQETQYF. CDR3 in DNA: TGTGCCAGCAGCTTAGCCGGGAACCAAGAGACCCAGTACTTC.

CDR3 coding DNA: TGTGCCAGTAGTATACTCGGAGGCGAGCAGTACTTC. Its translation: CASSILGGEQYF. The chain is built from TRBV19 and TRBJ2-7; D is possibly TRBD2 (5 bases). Trimming took off 2 bases at V and 6 bases at J, with 8 bases between the two ends. Germline V gene sequence: CDR1 LNHDA, CDR2 SQIVND (reference sequence). The CDR3 length is 12 residues.

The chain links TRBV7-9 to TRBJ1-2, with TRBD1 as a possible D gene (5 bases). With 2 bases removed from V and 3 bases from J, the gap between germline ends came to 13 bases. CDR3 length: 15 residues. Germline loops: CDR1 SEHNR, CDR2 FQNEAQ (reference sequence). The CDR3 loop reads CASSLSRGSDYGYTF. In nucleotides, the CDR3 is TGTGCCAGCAGCTTATCAAGGGGATCCGACTATGGCTACACCTTC.

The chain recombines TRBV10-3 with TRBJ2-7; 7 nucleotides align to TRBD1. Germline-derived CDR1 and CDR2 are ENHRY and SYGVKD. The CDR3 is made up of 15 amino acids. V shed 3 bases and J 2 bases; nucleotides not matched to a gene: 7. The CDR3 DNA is TGTGCCATCAGTGATGCCGAGGGGGCCCCCTACGAGCAGTACTTC. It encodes CAISDAEGAPYEQYF.

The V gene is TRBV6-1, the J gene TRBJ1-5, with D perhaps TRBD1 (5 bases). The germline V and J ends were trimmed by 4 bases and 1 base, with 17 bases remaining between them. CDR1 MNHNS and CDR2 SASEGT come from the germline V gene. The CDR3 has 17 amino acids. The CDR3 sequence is CASSVRQGLLSNQPQHF. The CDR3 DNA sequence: TGTGCCAGCAGTGTAAGGCAGGGCTTGTTAAGCAATCAGCCCCAGCATTTT.

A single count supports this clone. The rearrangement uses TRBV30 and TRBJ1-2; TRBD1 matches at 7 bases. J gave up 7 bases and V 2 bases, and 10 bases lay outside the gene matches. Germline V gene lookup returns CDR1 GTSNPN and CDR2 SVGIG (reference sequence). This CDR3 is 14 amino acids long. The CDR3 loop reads CAWSQGQAAGGYTF. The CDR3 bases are TGTGCCTGGAGTCAAGGACAGGCGGCGGGTGGCTACACCTTC.

The CDR3 DNA reads TGTGCCAGCAGCCAAACGGGACAGCTCTCCTACGAGCAGTACTTC. Translating it yields CASSQTGQLSYEQYF. The chain has TRBV4-2 and TRBJ2-7, with TRBD1 matching over 7 bases. This CDR3 contains 15 residues. V shed 2 bases, J shed 0 bases, and the junction held 4 bases outside the gene matches. In germline, CDR1 is LGHNA, CDR2 YNFKEQ.